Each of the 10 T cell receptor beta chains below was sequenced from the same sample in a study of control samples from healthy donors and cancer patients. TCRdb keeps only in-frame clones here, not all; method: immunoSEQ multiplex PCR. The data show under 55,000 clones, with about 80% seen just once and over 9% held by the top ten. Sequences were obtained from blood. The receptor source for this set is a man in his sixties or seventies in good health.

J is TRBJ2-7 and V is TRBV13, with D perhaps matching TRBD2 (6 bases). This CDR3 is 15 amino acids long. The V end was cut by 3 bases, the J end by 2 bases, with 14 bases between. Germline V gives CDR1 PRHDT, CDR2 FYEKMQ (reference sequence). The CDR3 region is CASSFRTGATYEQYF. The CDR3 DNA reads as TGTGCCAGCAGCTTCCGAACGGGAGCCACCTACGAGCAGTACTTC.

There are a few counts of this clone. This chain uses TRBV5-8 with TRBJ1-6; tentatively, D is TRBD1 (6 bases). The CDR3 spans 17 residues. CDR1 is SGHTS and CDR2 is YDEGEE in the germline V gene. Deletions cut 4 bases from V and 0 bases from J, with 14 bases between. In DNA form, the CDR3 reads TGTGCCAGCAGCCTGCTGGAGGGGGGCTCCTATAATTCACCCCTCCACTTT. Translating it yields CASSLLEGGSYNSPLHF.

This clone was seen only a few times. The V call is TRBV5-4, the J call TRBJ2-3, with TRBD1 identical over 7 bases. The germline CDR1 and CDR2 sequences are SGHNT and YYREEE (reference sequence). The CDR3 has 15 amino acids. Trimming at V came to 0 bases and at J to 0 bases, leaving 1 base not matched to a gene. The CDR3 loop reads CASSLAGQSTDTQYF. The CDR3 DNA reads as TGTGCCAGCAGCTTGGCGGGACAGAGCACAGATACGCAGTATTTT.

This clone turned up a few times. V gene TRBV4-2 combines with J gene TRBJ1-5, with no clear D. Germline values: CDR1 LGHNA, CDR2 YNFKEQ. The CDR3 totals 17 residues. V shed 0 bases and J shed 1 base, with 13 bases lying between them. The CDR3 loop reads CASSQDRVNGSNQPQHF. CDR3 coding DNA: TGTGCCAGCAGCCAAGATCGAGTGAACGGAAGCAATCAGCCCCAGCATTTT.

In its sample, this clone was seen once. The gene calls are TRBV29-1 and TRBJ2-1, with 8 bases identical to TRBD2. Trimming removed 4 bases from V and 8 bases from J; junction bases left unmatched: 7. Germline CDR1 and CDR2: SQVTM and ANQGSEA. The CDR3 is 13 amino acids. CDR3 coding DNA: TGCAGCGTTGGCGGGAGGCCTGTCCATGAGCAGTTCTTC. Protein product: CSVGGRPVHEQFF.

In nucleotides, the CDR3 is TGTGCCAGCAGCGCAGTGGACTACTCCTACAATGAGCAGTTCTTC. Translating gives CASSAVDYSYNEQFF. This sequence joins TRBV9 and TRBJ2-1; possibly TRBD2 for D (6 bases). The CDR3 length is 15 residues. Trimming took 3 bases from V and 0 from J, leaving 10 bases between them. Germline CDR1 reads SGDLS; CDR2 reads YYNGEE.

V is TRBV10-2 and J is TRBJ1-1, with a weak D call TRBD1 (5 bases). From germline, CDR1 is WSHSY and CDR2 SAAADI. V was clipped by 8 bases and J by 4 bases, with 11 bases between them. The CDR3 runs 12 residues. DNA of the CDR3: TGCGCCAGCGGGGGGGGGTTCACTGAAGCTTTCTTT. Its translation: CASGGGFTEAFF.

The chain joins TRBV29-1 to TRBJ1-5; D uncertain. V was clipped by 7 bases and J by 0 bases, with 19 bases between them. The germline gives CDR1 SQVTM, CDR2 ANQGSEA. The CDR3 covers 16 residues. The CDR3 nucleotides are TGCAGCGCTCCGACCCAGGTGGAGGGTAGCAATCAGCCCCAGCATTTT. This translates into CSAPTQVEGSNQPQHF.

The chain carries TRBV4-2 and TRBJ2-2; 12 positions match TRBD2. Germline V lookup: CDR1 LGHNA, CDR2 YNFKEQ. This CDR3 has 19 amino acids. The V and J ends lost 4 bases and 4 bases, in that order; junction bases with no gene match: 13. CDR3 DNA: TGTGCCAGCAGCCCTAGGACTAGCGGGAATTTTTTTGTCACCGGGGAGCTGTTTTTT. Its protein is CASSPRTSGNFFVTGELFF.

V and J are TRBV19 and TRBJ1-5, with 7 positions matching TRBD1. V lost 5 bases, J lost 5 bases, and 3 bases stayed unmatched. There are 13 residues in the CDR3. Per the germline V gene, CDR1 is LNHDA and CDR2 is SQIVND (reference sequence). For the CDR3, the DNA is TGTGCCAGTAGTCCCGACAGGGATCAGCCCCAGCATTTT. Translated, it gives CASSPDRDQPQHF.